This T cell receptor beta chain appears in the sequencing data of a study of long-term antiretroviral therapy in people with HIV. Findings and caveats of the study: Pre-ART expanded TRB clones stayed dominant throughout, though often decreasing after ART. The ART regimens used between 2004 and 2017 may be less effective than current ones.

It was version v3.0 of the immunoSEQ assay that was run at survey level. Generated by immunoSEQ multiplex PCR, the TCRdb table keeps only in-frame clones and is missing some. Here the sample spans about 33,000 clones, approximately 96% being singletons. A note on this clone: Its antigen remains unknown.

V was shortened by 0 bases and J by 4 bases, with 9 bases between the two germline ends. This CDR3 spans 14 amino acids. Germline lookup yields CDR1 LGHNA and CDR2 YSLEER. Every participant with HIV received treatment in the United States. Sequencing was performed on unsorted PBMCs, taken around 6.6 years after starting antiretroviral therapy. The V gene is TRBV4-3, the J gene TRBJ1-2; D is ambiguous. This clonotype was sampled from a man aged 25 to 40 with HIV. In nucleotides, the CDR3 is TGCGCCAGCAGCCAAGATCAGAGGAGCTATGGCTACACCTTC. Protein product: CASSQDQRSYGYTF.